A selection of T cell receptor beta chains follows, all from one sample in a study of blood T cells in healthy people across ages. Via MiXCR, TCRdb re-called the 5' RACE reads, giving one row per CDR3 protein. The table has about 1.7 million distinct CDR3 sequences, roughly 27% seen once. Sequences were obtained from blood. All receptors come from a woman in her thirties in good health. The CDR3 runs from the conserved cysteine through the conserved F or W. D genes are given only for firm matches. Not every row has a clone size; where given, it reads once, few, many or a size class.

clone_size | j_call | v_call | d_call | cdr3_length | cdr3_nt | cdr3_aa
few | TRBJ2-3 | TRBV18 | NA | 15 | TGTGCCAGCTCACCATCACAGGGACTCACAGATACGCAGTATTTT | CASSPSQGLTDTQYF
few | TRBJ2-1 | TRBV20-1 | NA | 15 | TGCAGTGCTAGAGTGTTTGAGCTCTCTTCGCATGAGCAGTTCTTC | CSARVFELSSHEQFF
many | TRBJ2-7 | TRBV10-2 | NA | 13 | TGCGCCAGCAGTGAGACGGGCGAGTACGAGCAGTACTTC | CASSETGEYEQYF
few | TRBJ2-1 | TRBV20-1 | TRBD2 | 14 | TGCAGTGCCCCGAATCCAACTAGCGACTCGGCGCAGTTCTTC | CSAPNPTSDSAQFF
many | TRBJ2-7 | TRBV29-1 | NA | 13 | TGCAGCGTCCAAGGAGGACACCTCTACGAGCAGTACTTC | CSVQGGHLYEQYF
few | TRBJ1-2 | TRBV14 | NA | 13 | TGTGCCAGCAGCGCCGACATGTACTATGGCTACACCTTC | CASSADMYYGYTF
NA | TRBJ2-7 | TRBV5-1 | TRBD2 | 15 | TGCGTCAGCAGCGCAAATAGCGGGGCAACCTACGAGCGGTACTTC | CVSSANSGATYERYF
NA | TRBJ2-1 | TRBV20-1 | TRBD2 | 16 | TGCAGTGCTAGAGATGTGGCTAGCGGGAGTCGGAATGAGCAGTTCTTC | CSARDVASGSRNEQFF
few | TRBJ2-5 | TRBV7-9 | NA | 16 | TGTGCCAGCAGCCCAGCAGGGACATCACCGGTGGAGGAGCAGTACTTC | CASSPAGTSPVEEQYF
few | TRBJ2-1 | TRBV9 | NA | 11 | TGTGCCAGCAGCATGAGAGATGAGCAGTTCTTC | CASSMRDEQFF
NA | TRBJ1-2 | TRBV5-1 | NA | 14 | TGCGCCAGCAGCCTGGGGGACCTTCCGGGTGGCTACACCTTC | CASSLGDLPGGYTF
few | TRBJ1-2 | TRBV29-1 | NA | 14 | TGCAGCGTTGAAGAGGCGAGGGGTAGCTATGGCCACACCTTC | CSVEEARGSYGHTF
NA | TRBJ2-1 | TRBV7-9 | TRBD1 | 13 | TGTGCCAGCAGCGAAGGGGGCCTGTATGAGCAGTTCTTC | CASSEGGLYEQFF
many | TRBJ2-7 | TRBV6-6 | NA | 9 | TGTGCCAGCGCTTACGAGCAGTACTTC | CASAYEQYF
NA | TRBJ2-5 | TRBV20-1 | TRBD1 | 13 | TGCAGTGCCCAAACAGGGGACCAAGAGACCCAGTACTTC | CSAQTGDQETQYF
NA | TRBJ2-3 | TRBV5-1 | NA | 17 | TGCGCCAGCAGCTTGATAATGGCCACGCCGAGCACAGATACGCAGTATTTT | CASSLIMATPSTDTQYF
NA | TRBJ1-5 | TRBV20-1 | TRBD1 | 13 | TGCAGTCGGGACAGGGGGGTAGATCAGCCCCAGCATTTT | CSRDRGVDQPQHF
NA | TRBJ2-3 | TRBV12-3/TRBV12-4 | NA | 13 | TGTGCCAGCATGAGGATAAGCGCAGATACGCAGTATTTT | CASMRISADTQYF
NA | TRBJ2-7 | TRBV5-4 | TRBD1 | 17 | TGTGCCAGCCCAATGCTGAAGGACAGGGGTATGTCCTACGAGCAGTACTTC | CASPMLKDRGMSYEQYF
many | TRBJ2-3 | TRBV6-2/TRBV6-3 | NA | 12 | TGTGCCAGCACACAGGGAACAGATACGCAGTATTTT | CASTQGTDTQYF
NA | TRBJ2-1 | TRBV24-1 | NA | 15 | TGTGCCACCAGTGATTTAGGACAGCACCAAGAGACCCAGTTCTTC | CATSDLGQHQETQFF
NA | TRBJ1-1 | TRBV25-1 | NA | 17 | TGTGCCAGCAGCGGGGGGGCGGACCGCAGAATGAACACTGAAGCTTTCTTT | CASSGGADRRMNTEAFF
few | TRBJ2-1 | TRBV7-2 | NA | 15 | TGTGCCGGCAGCTTAGCGTCTACCACTCACAATGAGCAGTTCTTC | CAGSLASTTHNEQFF
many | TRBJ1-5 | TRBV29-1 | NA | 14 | TGCAGCGTTGAAGTAGGGGGGGTGGATCAGCCCCAGCATTTT | CSVEVGGVDQPQHF
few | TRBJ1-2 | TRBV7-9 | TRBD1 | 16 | TGTGCCAGCAGTCAGGGGACAGACGGACTAAACTATGGCTACACCTTC | CASSQGTDGLNYGYTF
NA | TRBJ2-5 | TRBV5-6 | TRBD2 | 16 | TGTGCCAGCAGCTCCCCAGCGGGGGGCACCCAAGAGACCCAGTACTTC | CASSSPAGGTQETQYF
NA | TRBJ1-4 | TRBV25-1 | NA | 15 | TGTGCCAGCAGTGGATGTTGGACAGTCGATGAAAAACTGTTTTTT | CASSGCWTVDEKLFF
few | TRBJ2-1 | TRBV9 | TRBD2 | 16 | TGTGCCAGCAGCGCTAGCGGGAGGGCCTCCTACAATGAGCAGTTCTTC | CASSASGRASYNEQFF
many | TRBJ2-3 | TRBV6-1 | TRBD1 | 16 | TGTGCCAGCAGTGCATTTTCCGACAGGGGAAAGGATACGCAGTATTTT | CASSAFSDRGKDTQYF
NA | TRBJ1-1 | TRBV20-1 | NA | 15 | TGCAGTGCTAGACCATCAACTCTGAGCGACACTGAAGCTTTCTTT | CSARPSTLSDTEAFF
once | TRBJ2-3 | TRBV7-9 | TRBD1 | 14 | TGTGCCAGCAGCTCCGGACAGGGGTGGGATACGCAGTATTTT | CASSSGQGWDTQYF
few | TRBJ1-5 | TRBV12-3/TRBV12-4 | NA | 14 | TGTGCCAGCAGATTTAGACAGAGCAATCAGCCCCAGCATTTT | CASRFRQSNQPQHF
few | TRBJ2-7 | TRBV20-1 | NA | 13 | TGCAGTGCTGTTGAGGACGTGGGATACGAGCAGTACTTC | CSAVEDVGYEQYF
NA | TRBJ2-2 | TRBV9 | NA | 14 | TGTGCCAGCAGCGTAGGACAAAACACCGGGGAGCGGTTTTTT | CASSVGQNTGERFF
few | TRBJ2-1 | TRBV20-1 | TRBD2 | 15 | TGCAGTGCTAGACCTCCGGGACTAGCGACCGATGAGCAGTTCTTC | CSARPPGLATDEQFF
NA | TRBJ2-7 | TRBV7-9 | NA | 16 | TGTGCCAGCAGCGACCTTTTGACAGTATCCTGGTACGAGCAGTACTTC | CASSDLLTVSWYEQYF
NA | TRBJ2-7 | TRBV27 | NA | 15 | TGTGCCAGCAGTTTATCGGAAGGGTCGGGCTACGAGCAGTACTTC | CASSLSEGSGYEQYF
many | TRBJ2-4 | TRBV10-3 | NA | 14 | TGTGCCATCAGTGAGCCCCCGGGTGAAAACATTCAGTACTTC | CAISEPPGENIQYF
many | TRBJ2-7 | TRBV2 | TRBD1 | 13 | TGTGCCAGCCGCGGGACAGGGTGGAACGAGCAGTACTTC | CASRGTGWNEQYF
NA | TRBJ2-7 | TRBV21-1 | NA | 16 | TGTGCCAGCAGCCCTAGAGATAGACAGGGCCTCTACGAGCAGTACTTC | CASSPRDRQGLYEQYF
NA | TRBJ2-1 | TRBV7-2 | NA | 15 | TGTGCCAGCAGCTTAGGTAGCCAGGGGTCCAATGAGCAGTTCTTC | CASSLGSQGSNEQFF
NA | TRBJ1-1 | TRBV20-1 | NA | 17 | TGCAGTGCTAGAGATCCGAGCGGACAAAACTTTAACACTGAAGCTTTCTTT | CSARDPSGQNFNTEAFF
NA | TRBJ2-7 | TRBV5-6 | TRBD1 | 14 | TGTGCCAGCAGGGCGCGGGGACAGGGTTACGAGCAGTACTTC | CASRARGQGYEQYF
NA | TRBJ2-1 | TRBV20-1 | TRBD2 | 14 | TGCAGTGCTAGAGATCCGGGAGGGGGGAATGAGCAGTTCTTC | CSARDPGGGNEQFF
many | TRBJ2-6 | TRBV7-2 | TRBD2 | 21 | TGTGCCAGCAGCTTAGCGCTAATTGCGGCTAGCGGGAGCTCTGGGGCCAACGTCCTGACTTTC | CASSLALIAASGSSGANVLTF
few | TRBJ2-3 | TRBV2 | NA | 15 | TGTGCCAGCAGGTGGGGGGGGGGCGACCCAGATACGCAGTATTTT | CASRWGGGDPDTQYF
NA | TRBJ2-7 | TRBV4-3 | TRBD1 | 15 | TGCGCCGGCAGCCTCAGACAGGGGCGAACCTACGAGCAGTACTTC | CAGSLRQGRTYEQYF
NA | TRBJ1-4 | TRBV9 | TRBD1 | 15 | TGTGCCAGCAGCGAGGACAGGGGAACTAATGAAAAACTGTTTTTT | CASSEDRGTNEKLFF
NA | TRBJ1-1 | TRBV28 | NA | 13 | TGTGCCAGCAACTTAGGACGGGTGTCTGAAGCTTTCTTT | CASNLGRVSEAFF
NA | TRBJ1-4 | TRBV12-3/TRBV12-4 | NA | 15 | TGTGCCAGCAGCGCTTACAGTGGGGTAAATGAAAAACTGTTTTTT | CASSAYSGVNEKLFF